This T cell receptor beta chain is from a study of OX40 agonist ivuxolimab in advanced cancers. At the level of the whole study: The costimulatory receptor OX40 (CD134) was targeted by ivuxolimab, a fully human IgG2 agonistic monoclonal antibody. The paper reports the monotherapy dose-escalation portion (N of about 54 patients) of the phase I ivuxolimab trial. Prior anti-PD-1, anti-PD-L1 or anti-CTLA-4 therapy was permitted, and checkpoint inhibitors had been received by about 36% of dose-escalation patients. Partial responses were achieved by three dose-escalation patients, of whom one had hepatocellular carcinoma and two had cutaneous melanoma. Peripheral TCRbeta sequencing aimed to test whether ivuxolimab altered TCR sequence diversity and caused clonal T-cell expansion. Of the approximately 54 patients in dose escalation, approximately 20 had hepatocellular carcinoma, about 15 had melanoma, 9 had renal cell carcinoma and 9 had head and neck cancer. A male proportion of roughly 80% and a mean age of around 60 years, ranging from roughly 23 to 80, were recorded for the dose-escalation cohort. Intravenous ivuxolimab was administered to patients every 2 weeks at six dose levels: 0.01, 0.1, 0.3, 1.5, 3 and 10 mg/kg. Broader findings and caveats from the paper: Low levels of normalized T-cell clonal expansion were also seen in some patients who did not respond. In the 0.1-3.0 mg/kg groups, partial responders were among the patients with the lowest normalized peripheral clonal expansion, particularly in CD8+ T cells. At doses of 0.1 to 3.0 mg/kg, clonal expansion of both CD4+ and CD8+ blood T cells was observed from baseline to week 6. After ivuxolimab, more expanded clones were found on average in CD8+ T cells than in CD4+ T cells. Antigen specificity was not determined for the clonally expanded peripheral T cells.

The trial excluded patients who had a history of autoimmune disease or who were on systemic immunosuppression. Peripheral blood for TCR sequencing was collected from all dose cohorts at baseline, on cycle 4 day 1, and on cycle 7 day 1. The samples were taken from a phase I, first-in-human, multicenter, open-label dose-escalation trial of ivuxolimab. Adults with locally advanced or metastatic melanoma, renal cell carcinoma, hepatocellular carcinoma or head and neck squamous cell carcinoma were enrolled in the trial. Before TCR sequencing, CD4+ T cells and CD8+ T cells from peripheral blood were sorted into separate populations. From the germline V gene, CDR1 is KGHSH and CDR2 is LQKENI. Trimming removed 3 bases from V and 3 bases from J; the gene matches leave 13 bases unexplained. Taken from cysteine to phenylalanine, the CDR3 has 19 residues. This entry keeps only the CDR3 DNA: 57 bases, framed from base 1.

For sequencing of the TCRbeta CDR3 region, genomic DNA was extracted from the sorted cells. The immunoSEQ Assay was used to sequence the TCRbeta CDR3 regions. The table was pulled from immuneACCESS by TCRdb, which kept in-frame rearrangements only. Such tables lose some clones; where checked, under half of the loss comes from unresolved V genes, and the rest has no known cause. The sample profile shows 150,000 to 190,000 clones; 94% of them were found once. The top ten hold around 0.33% of the sample. On this clone itself: The antigen it recognizes is unknown. The record has no base qualities; no much larger clone is one base away.

The chain was built from TRBV18 and TRBJ2-2; the central 10 bases match TRBD2. The sample consisted of CD4+ or CD8+ T cells sorted from blood, taken in a trial of the OX40 agonist ivuxolimab. The receptor was derived from an adult with an advanced solid tumor such as melanoma, head and neck, liver or kidney cancer. This receptor carries the CDR3 CASSPTGLAYQEHTGELFF. The bases are TGTGCCAGCTCACCGACGGGACTAGCGTACCAAGAGCACACCGGGGAGCTGTTTTTT.